Listed here are 26 T cell receptor beta chains from one sample, sequenced in a study of T cell responses to AZD1222 COVID-19 vaccine (dated by TCRdb to the early 2020s). The time point label here, explained by the study, means: about 28 days (+/-7) after the second vaccine dose. Receptor libraries were prepared by the immunoSEQ multiplex PCR assay. The table comes from immuneACCESS by way of TCRdb, which keeps in-frame sequences with V and J called. Part of the clones is missing from these tables; in studies checked, under half for an unresolved V gene and the rest for unknown reasons. The sample records some 180,000 clones, about nine tenths of which are singletons. The ten largest clonotypes hold roughly 1.7% of the sample. Sample: peripheral blood, taken 28 days after the second AZD1222 dose. Every receptor here comes from an adult who received the AZD1222 COVID-19 vaccine.

V usage is TRBV18 and J usage is TRBJ1-1, with TRBD1 matching 9 bases. CDR3 length: 16 amino acids. V lost 6 bases and J lost 1; bases outside the gene matches: 9. Germline assignment: CDR1 KGHSH and CDR2 LQKENI. CDR3 protein: CASSLQGAVGNTEAFF. In nucleotides, the CDR3 is TGTGCCAGCTCTCTACAGGGGGCTGTTGGGAACACTGAAGCTTTCTTT.

The gene calls are TRBV27 and TRBJ1-5; possibly TRBD1 for D (5 bases). V lost 1 base and J 1 base, leaving 11 bases between the germline ends. Germline V gene sequence: CDR1 MNHEY, CDR2 SMNVEV (reference sequence). This CDR3 has 16 amino acids. The CDR3 reads CASSLYGGVSNQPQHF. CDR3 in DNA: TGTGCCAGCAGTTTATACGGGGGGGTGAGCAATCAGCCCCAGCATTTT.

This chain links TRBV30 with TRBJ2-3; 12 nucleotides align to TRBD2. The CDR3 loop spans 17 amino acids. V gave up 2 bases and J gave up 2 bases; unmatched junction bases: 8. The V gene's germline CDR1 is GTSNPN and CDR2 SVGIG (reference sequence). The CDR3 loop reads CAWSPPGTSGFTDTQYF. CDR3 sequence (DNA): TGTGCCTGGAGTCCCCCCGGGACTAGCGGGTTCACAGATACGCAGTATTTT.

CDR3 protein: CASSLTDSNQPQHF. The CDR3 bases are TGTGCCAGCAGTTTAACAGATAGCAATCAGCCCCAGCATTTT. The chain recombines TRBV6-5 with TRBJ1-5; D not resolved. Per the germline V gene, CDR1 is MNHEY and CDR2 is SVGAGI. The CDR3 extends over 14 amino acids. V shed 4 bases and J shed 0 bases, with 7 bases lying between them.

The chain joins TRBV6-5 to TRBJ1-6; D is perhaps TRBD1 (6 bases). Trimming cost V 0 bases and J 7 bases, with 10 bases left between them. Germline V CDR1 and CDR2: MNHEY, SVGAGI. The CDR3 sequence is 15 residues long. CDR3 bases: TGTGCCAGCAGTTACTCCGGGGGGGCGAATTCACCCCTCCACTTT. As protein: CASSYSGGANSPLHF.

The rearrangement uses TRBV4-2 and TRBJ1-3; the D gene is possibly TRBD1 (5 bases). CDR3 size: 16 residues. Trimming pared 5 bases from V and 0 bases from J, leaving 14 bases between. Germline lookup yields CDR1 LGHNA and CDR2 YNFKEQ. Written as DNA, the CDR3 is TGTGCCAGCAGCACCCGGGGACGGAGCTCTGGAAACACCATATATTTT. Residues: CASSTRGRSSGNTIYF.

The V call is TRBV9, the J call TRBJ2-1, with 13 bases aligning to TRBD2. This CDR3 region has 16 residues. V trimming: 3 bases; J trimming: 8 bases; junction bases outside the gene matches: 8. CDR1 and CDR2 (germline): SGDLS, YYNGEE. The CDR3 spells CASSEQGLAGPHEQFF. The CDR3 DNA is TGTGCCAGCAGCGAGCAGGGACTAGCGGGACCCCATGAGCAGTTCTTC.

CDR3 DNA sequence: TGTGCCAGCAGCCGGGGGAACTCCTACAATGAGCAGTTCTTC. Translating it yields CASSRGNSYNEQFF. The rearrangement uses TRBV3-1 (or the pseudogene TRBV3-2) and TRBJ2-1; D may correspond to TRBD1 or TRBD2 (5 bases each). Germline CDR1 and CDR2: LGHDT and YNNKEL (reference sequence). V was trimmed by 4 bases and J by 0 bases, leaving 7 bases between them. The CDR3 spans 14 residues.

The V gene is TRBV5-1, the J gene TRBJ1-2; D uncertain. The CDR3 extends over 14 amino acids. Germline V lookup: CDR1 SGHRS, CDR2 YFSETQ. V lost 6 bases to trimming and J lost 6 bases, with 18 bases between them. CDR3 coding DNA: TGCGCCAGCACCCTTCGGACCTTCTCGGATGGCTACACCTTC. This translates into CASTLRTFSDGYTF. Full variable domain (remainder filled in from reference TRBV5-1 and TRBJ1-2): KAGVTQTPRYLIKTRGQQVTLSCSPISGHRSVSWYQQTPGQGLQFLFEYFSETQRNKGNFPGRFSGRQFSNSRSEMNVSTLELGDSALYLCASTLRTFSDGYTFGSGTRLTVV.

V and J are TRBV6-5 and TRBJ1-5; D gene uncertain. Trimming removed 8 bases from V and 3 bases from J, with 11 bases in between. CDR3 length equals 13 residues. Germline V CDR1 and CDR2: MNHEY, SVGAGI. CDR3 region: CASGQRPNQPQHF. The CDR3 nucleotides read TGTGCCAGCGGCCAAAGACCCAATCAGCCCCAGCATTTT.

V and J are TRBV4-1 and TRBJ1-1; a possible D gene is TRBD1 (5 bases). The ends were cut back, 2 bases at V and 1 base at J, with 11 bases in the middle. The germline V gene encodes CDR1 MGHRA and CDR2 YSYEKL. The CDR3 runs to 15 residues. CDR3 amino acids: CASSQPDRENTEAFF. CDR3 nucleotide sequence: TGCGCCAGCAGCCAACCCGACAGAGAGAACACTGAAGCTTTCTTT.

The chain joins TRBV29-1 to TRBJ1-1; D remains ambiguous. The germline V and J ends were trimmed by 6 bases and 0 bases, with 20 bases remaining between them. The CDR3 loop spans 16 amino acids. The germline CDR1 and CDR2 sequences are SQVTM and ANQGSEA. CDR3 sequence reads: CSVAARLARVNTEAFF. For the CDR3, the DNA is TGCAGCGTCGCCGCTCGGTTAGCCCGGGTGAACACTGAAGCTTTCTTT.

This chain connects TRBV6-5 to TRBJ1-5, with D uncertain. The CDR3 contains 13 residues. CDR1 MNHEY and CDR2 SVGAGI come from the germline V gene. V was shortened by 4 bases and J by 3 bases, with 7 bases between the two germline ends. CDR3 loop: CASSSSSNQPQHF. CDR3 sequence (DNA): TGTGCCAGCAGTTCAAGTTCCAATCAGCCCCAGCATTTT.

This chain joins TRBV4-1 and TRBJ1-5; D not resolved. This CDR3 is 14 amino acids long. The germline V and J ends were trimmed by 1 base and 8 bases, with 12 bases remaining between them. Germline loops: CDR1 MGHRA, CDR2 YSYEKL. The chain's CDR3 is CASSQVSPIEPQHF. CDR3 DNA sequence: TGCGCCAGCAGCCAAGTCTCCCCTATCGAGCCCCAGCATTTT.

The J gene is TRBJ2-7, the V gene TRBV4-2, with D unresolved. Germline loops: CDR1 LGHNA, CDR2 YNFKEQ. The CDR3 has 15 amino acids. Trimming stripped 1 base from V and 2 bases from J, with 12 bases between. The CDR3 spells CASSQVSGSAYEQYF. The CDR3 DNA reads TGTGCCAGCAGCCAAGTCTCCGGCTCCGCCTACGAGCAGTACTTC.

The J gene is TRBJ1-6, the V gene TRBV7-2; 8 nucleotides agree with TRBD1. The germline V gene encodes CDR1 SGHTA and CDR2 FQGNSA. With 5 bases clipped from V and 7 bases from J, the junction kept 4 bases outside the gene matches. The CDR3 runs 14 residues. In DNA, the CDR3 is TGTGCCAGCAGCCCCGACAGGGGAAATTCACCCCTCCACTTT. Translated, it gives CASSPDRGNSPLHF.

The genes are TRBV4-3 and TRBJ2-7, with TRBD1 matching over 9 bases. V dropped 0 bases and J dropped 2; count of bases not matched to a gene: 5. The CDR3 extends over 16 amino acids. Germline V gene data show CDR1 as LGHNA and CDR2 as YSLEER. The CDR3 protein is CASSQDGGQGTYEQYF. The CDR3 DNA follows: TGCGCCAGCAGCCAAGATGGGGGACAGGGAACCTACGAGCAGTACTTC.

This clone has only one observation. DNA for the CDR3: TGCAGCGTTGAATTTGTCGGACTAGCGGGGGGGAATGAGCAGTTCTTC. This sequence encodes CSVEFVGLAGGNEQFF. The rearrangement joins TRBV29-1 to TRBJ2-1; TRBD2 matches at 15 bases. Germline V gene sequence: CDR1 SQVTM, CDR2 ANQGSEA. The CDR3 length is 16 residues. V lost 2 bases, J lost 7 bases, and 6 bases stayed unmatched.

The V call is TRBV10-2, the J call TRBJ2-1, with unresolved D. The CDR3 consists of 13 residues. V was pared by 2 bases and J by 4 bases, with 6 bases between. The germline V gene has CDR1 WSHSY and CDR2 SAAADI. CDR3 nucleotide sequence: TGCGCCAGCAGTGAGCAGACTTACAATGAGCAGTTCTTC. This codes for CASSEQTYNEQFF.

The chain links TRBV5-4 to TRBJ1-3, with 11 bases matching TRBD1. The germline V gene encodes CDR1 SGHNT and CDR2 YYREEE (reference sequence). Trimming at V came to 4 bases and at J to 0 bases, leaving 12 bases not matched to a gene. The CDR3 length is 19 residues. This CDR3 reads CASSTIGAGTGGSGNTIYF. The CDR3 coding sequence is TGTGCCAGCAGCACCATCGGGGCCGGGACAGGGGGCTCTGGAAACACCATATATTTT.

This chain uses TRBV11-2 with TRBJ2-5; D might be TRBD2 (6 bases). V was clipped by 5 bases and J by 7 bases, with 20 bases between them. The CDR3 extends over 15 amino acids. Looked up from germline, CDR1 is SGHAT and CDR2 is FQNNGV. CDR3 residues: CASSKDGTSRGTQYF. The CDR3 DNA sequence: TGTGCCAGCAGCAAAGATGGGACTTCTCGGGGGACCCAGTACTTC.

The chain couples TRBV11-2 to TRBJ1-1; D gene ambiguous. V gave up 1 base and J gave up 2 bases, with 11 bases separating them. From germline, CDR1 is SGHAT and CDR2 FQNNGV. This CDR3 spans 15 amino acids. CDR3 region: CASSLAGYSNTEAFF. The CDR3 bases are TGTGCCAGCAGCTTAGCGGGGTATAGTAACACTGAAGCTTTCTTT.

The rearrangement links TRBV27 to TRBJ2-3; TRBD2 agrees at 11 bases. V gave up 5 bases and J gave up 2 bases; unmatched junction bases: 12. The CDR3 covers 18 residues. Germline assignment: CDR1 MNHEY and CDR2 SMNVEV (reference sequence). Here the CDR3 reads CASSPQLGLAGPTDTQYF. CDR3 DNA sequence: TGTGCCAGCAGTCCACAACTCGGACTAGCGGGCCCCACAGATACGCAGTATTTT.

The chain has TRBV18 and TRBJ2-7; 7 bases map to TRBD2. Germline assignment: CDR1 KGHSH and CDR2 LQKENI. There are 13 residues in the CDR3. Trimming at V came to 3 bases and at J to 3 bases, leaving 2 bases not matched to a gene. The CDR3 DNA follows: TGTGCCAGCTCACCTAGCGGGTTCTACGAGCAGTACTTC. Translation: CASSPSGFYEQYF.

The chain joins TRBV29-1 to TRBJ2-7, with D possibly called TRBD1 or TRBD2 (5 bases each). The CDR3 loop spans 14 amino acids. The V gene's germline CDR1 is SQVTM and CDR2 ANQGSEA. With 4 bases removed from V and 8 bases from J, the gap between germline ends came to 21 bases. CDR3 sequence (DNA): TGCAGCGTTGTCCCATTGGGGGAAGGGGAAAAGCAGTACTTC. Amino acids: CSVVPLGEGEKQYF.

J is TRBJ2-2 and V is TRBV9; tentatively, D is TRBD1 (5 bases). The germline V gene has CDR1 SGDLS and CDR2 YYNGEE. Trimming left V 4 bases short and J 7 bases short, with 17 bases between. The CDR3 is 15 amino acids. The CDR3 loop reads CASSPGPSRGGELFF. DNA of the CDR3: TGTGCCAGCAGCCCCGGCCCGAGTAGGGGCGGGGAGCTGTTTTTT. Full variable domain (missing parts from reference TRBV9 and TRBJ2-2): DSGVTQTPKHLITATGQRVTLRCSPRSGDLSVYWYQQSLDQGLQFLIQYYNGEERAKGNILERFSAQQFPDLHSELNLSSLELGDSALYFCASSPGPSRGGELFFGEGSRLTVL.